This T cell receptor beta chain was retrieved from a study of blood T cell repertoires in COVID-19. The wider study: The analysed material was cDNA or gDNA that came from T cells, B-cell-depleted T cells, or PBMCs.

TCRdb's copy holds only in-frame clones and misses some; the assay was immunoSEQ multiplex PCR. Among about 75,000 clones listed, 90% were seen once. Germline CDR1 and CDR2: SGDLS and YYNGEE. Losses at the gene ends were 0 bases for V and 0 bases for J; bases not matched to a gene: 12. This CDR3 spans 19 amino acids. The sequence came from a human donor in a cohort sampled during active COVID-19. The chain combines TRBV9 with TRBJ2-1; 7 bases line up with TRBD2. Sequences were obtained from peripheral blood. The CDR3 spells CASSVDLRPRGSSYNEQFF. The CDR3, as DNA: TGTGCCAGCAGCGTAGATCTAAGGCCGCGGGGGAGCTCCTACAATGAGCAGTTCTTC. The complete variable domain, with remaining parts taken from reference TRBV9 and TRBJ2-1, reads DSGVTQTPKHLITATGQRVTLRCSPRSGDLSVYWYQQSLDQGLQFLIQYYNGEERAKGNILERFSAQQFPDLHSELNLSSLELGDSALYFCASSVDLRPRGSSYNEQFFGPGTRLTVL.